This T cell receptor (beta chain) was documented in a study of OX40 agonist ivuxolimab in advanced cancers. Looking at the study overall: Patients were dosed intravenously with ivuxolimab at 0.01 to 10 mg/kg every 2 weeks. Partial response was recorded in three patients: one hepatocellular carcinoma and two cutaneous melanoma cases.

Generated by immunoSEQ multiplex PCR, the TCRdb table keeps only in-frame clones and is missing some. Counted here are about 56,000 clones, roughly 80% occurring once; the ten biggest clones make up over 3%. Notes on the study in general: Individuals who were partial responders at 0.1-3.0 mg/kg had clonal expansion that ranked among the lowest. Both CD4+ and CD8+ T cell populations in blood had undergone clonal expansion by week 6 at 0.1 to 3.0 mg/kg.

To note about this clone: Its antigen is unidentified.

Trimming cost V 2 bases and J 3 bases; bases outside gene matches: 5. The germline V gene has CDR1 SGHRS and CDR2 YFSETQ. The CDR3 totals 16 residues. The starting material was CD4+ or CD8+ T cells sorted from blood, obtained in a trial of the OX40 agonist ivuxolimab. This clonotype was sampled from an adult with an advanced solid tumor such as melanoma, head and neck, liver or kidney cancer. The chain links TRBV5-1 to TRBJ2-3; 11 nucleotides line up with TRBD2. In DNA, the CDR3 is TGCGCCAGCAGCTTAACTAGCGGGAGTCGTACAGATACGCAGTATTTT. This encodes CASSLTSGSRTDTQYF.